This entry lists 12 T cell receptor beta chains sequenced from one sample in a study of shared clonotypes between healthy human individuals (dated by TCRdb to the early 2020s). The library was obtained by the immunoSEQ multiplex PCR assay. Not all clones reach the TCRdb copy of this immuneACCESS table, which keeps in-frame sequences only. Checked studies attribute under half of the gap to unresolved V genes and leave the rest unexplained. The sample yields approximately 2.3 million clones; over 90% were counted once. The ten largest account for about 0.39% of the sample. Specimen: naive CD4+ T cells from PBMCs. The sample's cell subset or site, from its label and the paper: CD45RA+ positively selected. Source of these receptors: a young man in good health. Some clones in this sample may be carry-over from other donors' samples.

The chain carries TRBV11-2 and TRBJ2-1; the match to TRBD2 covers 9 bases. This CDR3 region has 18 residues. The J segment lost 0 bases and the V segment lost 5 bases, leaving 11 bases of the junction unmatched. Per germline, CDR1 SGHAT and CDR2 FQNNGV. The CDR3 region is CASSGGMGLAISYNEQFF. In DNA, the CDR3 is TGTGCCAGCAGCGGGGGAATGGGACTAGCCATCTCCTACAATGAGCAGTTCTTC.

Remarks on this clone: Other DNA sequences in the sample encode the same CDR3. The chain recombines TRBV7-9 with TRBJ1-4; D is undetermined. There are 13 residues in the CDR3. Germline assignment: CDR1 SEHNR and CDR2 FQNEAQ (reference sequence). Trimming removed 0 bases at V and 7 bases at J, with 6 bases between. CDR3 residues: CASSLAGAEKLFF. CDR3 coding DNA: TGTGCCAGCAGCTTAGCTGGAGCTGAAAAACTGTTTTTT.

The rearrangement links TRBV28 to TRBJ2-7; D could derive from TRBD1 or TRBD2 (5 bases each). The V and J ends lost 2 bases and 0 bases respectively, with 17 bases between them. This CDR3 comprises 17 residues. Germline V CDR1 and CDR2: MDHEN, SYDVKM. CDR3 sequence: CASSLGTAGLLSYEQYF. The CDR3 coding sequence is TGTGCCAGCAGTTTAGGGACGGCGGGCCTTCTCTCCTACGAGCAGTACTTC.

This chain connects TRBV7-6 to TRBJ1-5; D unresolved. V was pared by 5 bases and J by 4 bases, with 9 bases between. There are 13 residues in the CDR3. Germline CDR1 is SGHVS and CDR2 is FNYEAQ. The CDR3 loop is CASSPRLNQPQHF. The CDR3 DNA reads as TGTGCCAGCAGCCCACGCTTAAATCAGCCCCAGCATTTT. The full variable domain, with the rest looked up from reference TRBV7-6 and TRBJ1-5, is GAGVSQSPRYKVTKRGQDVALRCDPISGHVSLYWYRQALGQGPEFLTYFNYEAQQDKSGLPNDRFSAERPEGSISTLTIQRTEQRDSAMYRCASSPRLNQPQHFGDGTRLSIL.

V usage is TRBV28 and J usage is TRBJ2-7, with D tentatively TRBD1 or TRBD2 (5 bases each). From germline, CDR1 is MDHEN and CDR2 SYDVKM. V was clipped by 7 bases and J by 5 bases, with 21 bases between them. The CDR3 covers 15 residues. CDR3 residues: CASTLPGLPSHEQYF. Here the CDR3 DNA reads TGTGCCAGCACCCTGCCGGGGCTCCCGTCCCACGAGCAGTACTTC.

The chain links TRBV5-6 to TRBJ2-7; either TRBD1 or TRBD2 may fit D (5 bases each). Trimming took off 0 bases at V and 5 bases at J, with 18 bases between the two ends. CDR3 length equals 16 residues. Germline V CDR1 and CDR2: SGHDT, YYEEEE. The CDR3 sequence is CASSLELGLASHEQYF. Written as DNA, the CDR3 is TGTGCCAGCAGCTTGGAGTTGGGGCTAGCCAGCCACGAGCAGTACTTC.

This clone was recorded once. In nucleotides, the CDR3 is TGTGCCAGCAGCCTCCTAAGGACTAGGCCCTACGAGCAGTACTTC. Translating it yields CASSLLRTRPYEQYF. The J gene is TRBJ2-7, the V gene TRBV11-2, with 7 bases fitting TRBD2. V lost 5 bases to trimming and J lost 2 bases; unmatched junction nucleotides: 9. The CDR3 has 15 residues. CDR1 is SGHAT and CDR2 is FQNNGV in the germline V gene.

The chain is built from TRBV7-3 and TRBJ2-1, with 13 bases matching TRBD2. Germline V CDR1 and CDR2: SGHTA, FQGTGA. This CDR3 spans 16 amino acids. V shed 8 bases and J 9 bases; nucleotides not matched to a gene: 13. The CDR3 region is CASSPGTSGVGGEQFF. Here the CDR3 DNA reads TGTGCCAGCTCTCCGGGGACTAGCGGGGTGGGTGGTGAGCAGTTCTTC.

About this clone itself: At the DNA level, this CDR3 is encoded by other sequences in the same sample as well. The chain uses TRBV20-1 and TRBJ1-1; the D is unclear. V lost 1 base to trimming and J lost 4 bases, with 4 bases between them. The CDR3 is made up of 11 amino acids. Per the germline V gene, CDR1 is DFQATT and CDR2 is SNEGSKA (reference sequence). CDR3 amino acids: CSARVATEAFF. DNA for the CDR3: TGCAGTGCTAGAGTGGCCACTGAAGCTTTCTTT.

For the CDR3, the DNA is TGTGCCAGTAGGCGGACAGGACGGAATCAGCCCCAGCATTTT. Encoded protein: CASRRTGRNQPQHF. The V and J genes are TRBV19 and TRBJ1-5; 7 bases align to TRBD1. V was clipped by 6 bases and J by 4 bases; unmatched bases: 6. The CDR3 is 14 amino acids. Germline-derived CDR1 and CDR2 are LNHDA and SQIVND (reference sequence).

The rearrangement links TRBV6-1 to TRBJ2-1, with 10 bases that match TRBD1. The CDR3 has 15 residues. V trimming: 4 bases; J trimming: 3 bases; junction bases outside the gene matches: 3. CDR1 and CDR2 (germline): MNHNS, SASEGT. CDR3 sequence reads: CASSGQGAIYNEQFF. The CDR3 bases are TGTGCCAGCAGTGGACAGGGGGCAATCTACAATGAGCAGTTCTTC.

The rearrangement joins TRBV27 to TRBJ2-1; D may be TRBD2 (5 bases). This CDR3 contains 14 residues. The germline V and J ends were trimmed by 4 bases and 15 bases, with 22 bases remaining between them. Germline loops: CDR1 MNHEY, CDR2 SMNVEV (reference sequence). Written as DNA, the CDR3 is TGTGCCAGCAGTTCCCTCCCAAGCGGTCCTGTTCGGTTCTTC. It specifies CASSSLPSGPVRFF.